These 5 T cell receptor beta chains were sequenced from one sample in a study of tumor-infiltrating lymphocytes in primary liver carcinoma. A primer in the constant region served to generate TCR beta cDNA from 450 to 600 ng of total RNA. Researchers made the TCR beta libraries by running three nested multiplex PCR rounds with slightly modified ARM-PCR. TRBV1-TRBV30 forward primers paired with a C-beta reverse primer were used in the first two PCR rounds, which ran roughly 9 cycles each. TCRdb reprocessed the multiplex PCR reads with MiXCR, giving one entry per CDR3 protein. The sample holds 310,000 or so distinct CDR3 sequences, nearly 60% seen once. Unsorted whole blood supplied the RNA, and germline DNA was extracted too. Sequenced input: peripheral blood. Receptors were obtained from a woman aged 25 to 39 with primary liver carcinoma and hepatitis B virus infection.

For this clonotype: Possible read error: a much larger clone is one base away. This chain connects TRBV6-5 to TRBJ2-6; D remains ambiguous. This CDR3 is 15 amino acids long. Germline assignment: CDR1 MNHEY and CDR2 SVGAGI. This CDR3 reads CVSSSRFAGANVLTF. The CDR3 nucleotides read TGTGTCAGCAGTTCGCGATTCGCTGGGGCCAACGTCCTGACTTTC.

This clonotype was detected a few times. The rearrangement links TRBV5-4 to TRBJ1-2; no clear D. V was trimmed by 3 bases and J by 5 bases, leaving 20 bases between them. The length of the CDR3 is 16 residues. CDR1 SGHNT and CDR2 YYREEE come from the germline V gene (reference sequence). The CDR3 loop reads CASSYGPGRPEYGYTF. In nucleotides, the CDR3 is TGTGCCAGCAGCTATGGACCCGGACGGCCGGAATATGGCTACACCTTC.

On this clonotype itself: The junction departs from the called germline gene at one end, perhaps through a read error. The V call is TRBV4-2, the J call TRBJ2-5; TRBD1 is a possible D gene (6 bases). The CDR3 sequence is 16 residues long. The germline gives CDR1 LGHNA, CDR2 YNFKEQ. The CDR3 DNA reads TGTACCAGCAGCCAAGCCTCGGCACAGGGTCAAGAGACCCAGTACTTC. This codes for CTSSQASAQGQETQYF.

The chain's CDR3 is CVSSQDFPGTSGANSYEQYF. CDR3 coding DNA: TGTGTCAGTAGCCAAGATTTTCCCGGGACTAGCGGGGCAAACTCCTACGAGCAGTACTTC. The rearrangement joins TRBV14 to TRBJ2-7, with 13 bases aligning to TRBD2. The germline V gene encodes CDR1 SGHDN and CDR2 FVKESK. The CDR3 covers 20 residues.

On this clonotype itself: Given a much more abundant clone one base away, this may be a read error. The CDR3 end shows no conserved phenylalanine or tryptophan, and so a read error is likely. This chain uses TRBV4-1 with TRBJ2-7; weak D call: TRBD1 (5 bases). From germline, CDR1 is MGHRA and CDR2 YSYEKL. This CDR3 has 12 amino acids. Deletions cut 1 base from V and 6 bases from J, with 7 bases between. The CDR3 here is CASSQAGSEQYS. CDR3 DNA: TGCGCCAGCAGCCAAGCAGGGTCCGAGCAGTACTCC.